Reported below is one TCR beta chain. As yet, its antigen is unknown. Per-sample yields of isolated PBMCs were at least 6.5 million. This sample was taken from a study of blood T cells in healthy people across ages. Study conclusions and caveats: Significant beta diversity loss was already apparent by age approximately 40, declining roughly linearly.

Using a J-beta primer mix together with a sample-barcoded 5' primer, a second PCR was run for roughly 6 to 11 cycles. At least 2.5 million CDR3-containing paired-end reads were obtained per sample. MiXCR, run by TCRdb on the 5' RACE reads, gives a single entry per CDR3 protein. The sample lists around 1,600,000 distinct CDR3 sequences; less than 45% were seen once. The sequenced material came from blood. The sequence was collected from a woman aged 18-29 years in good health.

The CDR3 is CSAMNRGRNTGELFF. CDR3 nucleotides: TGCAGTGCTATGAACCGGGGGAGGAACACCGGGGAGCTGTTTTTT. The chain combines TRBV20-1 with TRBJ2-2, with D perhaps TRBD2 (6 bases). CDR1 and CDR2 from the germline V gene are DFQATT and SNEGSKA (reference sequence). Between the trimmed V and J ends, which lost 4 bases and 1 base, there was a span of 13 bases. The CDR3 runs to 15 residues.